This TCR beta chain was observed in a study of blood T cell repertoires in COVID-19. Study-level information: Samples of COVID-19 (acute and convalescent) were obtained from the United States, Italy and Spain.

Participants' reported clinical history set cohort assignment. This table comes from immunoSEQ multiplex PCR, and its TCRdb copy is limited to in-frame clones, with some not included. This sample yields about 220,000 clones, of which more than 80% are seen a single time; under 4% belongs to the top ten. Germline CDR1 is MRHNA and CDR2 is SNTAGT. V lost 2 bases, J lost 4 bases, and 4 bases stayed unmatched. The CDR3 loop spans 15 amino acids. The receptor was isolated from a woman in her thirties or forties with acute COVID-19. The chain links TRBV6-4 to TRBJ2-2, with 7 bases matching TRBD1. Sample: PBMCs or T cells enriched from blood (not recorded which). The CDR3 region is CASSDRAGGTGELFF. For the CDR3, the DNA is TGTGCCAGCAGTGACCGGGCAGGGGGCACCGGGGAGCTGTTTTTT.